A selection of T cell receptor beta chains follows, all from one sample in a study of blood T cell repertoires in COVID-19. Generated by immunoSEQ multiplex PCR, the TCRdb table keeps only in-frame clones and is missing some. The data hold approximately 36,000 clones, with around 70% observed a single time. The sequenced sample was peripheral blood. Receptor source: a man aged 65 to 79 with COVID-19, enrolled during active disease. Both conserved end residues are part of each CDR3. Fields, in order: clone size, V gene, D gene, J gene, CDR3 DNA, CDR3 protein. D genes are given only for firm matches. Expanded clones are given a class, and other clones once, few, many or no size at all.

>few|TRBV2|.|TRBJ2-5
TGTGCCAGCAGTGGTTTCGAGGGGGGGTCGTTGGAGACCCAGTACTTC
CASSGFEGGSLETQYF
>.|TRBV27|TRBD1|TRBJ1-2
TGTGCCAGCAGGGGGACAGGGTTTCGCGGCTACACCTTC
CASRGTGFRGYTF
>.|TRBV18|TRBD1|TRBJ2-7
TGTGCCAGCTCACCAATGACAGGGCCCCGCGAGCAGTACTTC
CASSPMTGPREQYF
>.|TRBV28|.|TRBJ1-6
TGTGCCAGCAGTGTAGGACAGTTGCCCCTCCACTTT
CASSVGQLPLHF
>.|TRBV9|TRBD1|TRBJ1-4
TGTGCCAGCAGCGTAGGGCCGGGACAGGGAACAGCAGTAGAAAAACTGTTTTTT
CASSVGPGQGTAVEKLFF
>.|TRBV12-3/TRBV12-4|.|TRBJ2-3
TGTGCCAGCAGTTTAGCCTACACAGATACGCAGTATTTT
CASSLAYTDTQYF
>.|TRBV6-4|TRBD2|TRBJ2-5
TGTGCCAGCAGTGAGTCACTAGCGCCCCGAGAGACCCAGTACTTC
CASSESLAPRETQYF
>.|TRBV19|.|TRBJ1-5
TGTGCCAGTAGTATAGGGGAGGGGTTAAAGCCCCAGCATTTT
CASSIGEGLKPQHF
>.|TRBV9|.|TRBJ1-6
TGTGCCAGCAGCGTAGAACAGGGAAATTCACCCCTCCACTTT
CASSVEQGNSPLHF
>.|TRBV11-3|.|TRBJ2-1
TGTGCCAGCAGCTTAGCCGGACTGAACAATGAGCAGTTCTTC
CASSLAGLNNEQFF
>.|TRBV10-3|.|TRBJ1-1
TGTGCCATCAGGACCGGGACAACAAACACTGAAGCTTTCTTT
CAIRTGTTNTEAFF
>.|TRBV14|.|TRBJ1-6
TGTGCCAGCACCACCTCGGGGAATAGGGCGAATTCACCCCTCCACTTT
CASTTSGNRANSPLHF
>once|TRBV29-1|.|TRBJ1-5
TGCAGCGTTCTTGGGGGGGTCGATCAGCCCCAGCATTTT
CSVLGGVDQPQHF
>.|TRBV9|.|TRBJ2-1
TGTGCCAGCAGCGCAAGACAGGCAACAGGCAATGAGCAGTTCTTC
CASSARQATGNEQFF
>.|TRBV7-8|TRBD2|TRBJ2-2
TGTGCCAGCAGCCACGGGCTAGCGGGAGACTGGGAGGAGCTGTTTTTT
CASSHGLAGDWEELFF
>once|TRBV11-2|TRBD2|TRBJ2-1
TGTGCCAGCAGCTCCTCCGGGACTAGCGGAGGAGCCTACAATGAGCAGTTCTTC
CASSSSGTSGGAYNEQFF
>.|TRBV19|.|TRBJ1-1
TGTGCCAGTACCCTTTTTGGGATCGTAATCGGCGGGGCTTTCTTT
CASTLFGIVIGGAFF
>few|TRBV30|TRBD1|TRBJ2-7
TGTGCCTGGGCCGGGACAGTCTACGAGCAGTACTTC
CAWAGTVYEQYF
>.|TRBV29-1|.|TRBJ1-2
TGCAGCGTTATAAAGGGAGTGGAACGCTATGGCTACACCTTC
CSVIKGVERYGYTF
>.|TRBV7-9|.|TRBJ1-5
TGTGCCAGCAGCTTATTGGGAGGTCAGCCCCAGCATTTT
CASSLLGGQPQHF
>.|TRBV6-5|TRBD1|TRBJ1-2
TGTGCCAGCAGGAACAGGGGGAACTATGGCTACACCTTC
CASRNRGNYGYTF
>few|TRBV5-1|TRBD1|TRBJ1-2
TGCGCCAGCAGCTTGGCCAATTTCGGCAGGGGGTACCAGAGCTACACCTTC
CASSLANFGRGYQSYTF
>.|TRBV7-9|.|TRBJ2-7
TGTGCCAGCAGCTTATCCCGTGGATTGGGAGGCCACGAGCAGTACTTC
CASSLSRGLGGHEQYF
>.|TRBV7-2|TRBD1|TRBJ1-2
TGTGCCAGCAGCTTAACTGGACAGGGAGAGAGAGGCTACACCTTC
CASSLTGQGERGYTF
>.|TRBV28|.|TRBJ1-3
TGTGCCAGCATTGGCACAGGGCCTTACTCTGGAAACACCATATATTTT
CASIGTGPYSGNTIYF
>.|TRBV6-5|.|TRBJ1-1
TGTGCCAGCAGTTACGTACAGAACACTGAAGCTTTCTTT
CASSYVQNTEAFF
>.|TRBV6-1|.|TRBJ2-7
TGTGCCAGCAGTGAAGCGGCCAGCTACGAGCAGTACTTC
CASSEAASYEQYF
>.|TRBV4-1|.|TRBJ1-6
TGCGCCAGCAGCCAAGAGGGGGCTGAGAATTCACCCCTCCACTTT
CASSQEGAENSPLHF
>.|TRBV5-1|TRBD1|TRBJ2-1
TGCGCCAGCAGCTTGGCGGGACAGGGCGATGAGCAGTTCTTC
CASSLAGQGDEQFF
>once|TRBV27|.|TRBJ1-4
TGTGCCAGTCCCGGTGAAAAACTGTTTTTT
CASPGEKLFF
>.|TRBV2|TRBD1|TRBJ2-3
TGTGCCAGCAGTCGGACAGGGCCCACAGATACGCAGTATTTT
CASSRTGPTDTQYF
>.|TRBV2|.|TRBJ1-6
TGTGCCAGCAGTGGACAGGCCTCCTATAATTCACCCCTCCACTTT
CASSGQASYNSPLHF
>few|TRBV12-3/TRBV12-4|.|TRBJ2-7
TGTGCCAGCAGTCGGAGCAGAGGGGAGCAGTACTTC
CASSRSRGEQYF
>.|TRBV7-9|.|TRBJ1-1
TGTGCCACGAAACTGGGGGGGAACACTGAAGCTTTCTTT
CATKLGGNTEAFF
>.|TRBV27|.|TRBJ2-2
TGTGCCAGCAGTCGACTAGGGTTAGGGAACACCGGGGAGCTGTTTTTT
CASSRLGLGNTGELFF
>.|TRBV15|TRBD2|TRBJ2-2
TGTGCCACCAGCAAAACTAGCGGTACCGGGGAGCTGTTTTTT
CATSKTSGTGELFF